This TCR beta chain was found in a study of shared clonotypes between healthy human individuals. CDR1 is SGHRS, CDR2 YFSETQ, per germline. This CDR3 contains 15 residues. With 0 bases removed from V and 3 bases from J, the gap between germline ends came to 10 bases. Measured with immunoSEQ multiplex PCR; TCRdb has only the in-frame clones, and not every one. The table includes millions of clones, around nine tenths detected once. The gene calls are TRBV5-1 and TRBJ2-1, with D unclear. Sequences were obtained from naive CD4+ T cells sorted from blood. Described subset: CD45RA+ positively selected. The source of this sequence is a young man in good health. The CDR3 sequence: CASSLEDPDYNEQFF. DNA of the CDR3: TGCGCCAGCAGCTTGGAAGATCCAGACTACAATGAGCAGTTCTTC.